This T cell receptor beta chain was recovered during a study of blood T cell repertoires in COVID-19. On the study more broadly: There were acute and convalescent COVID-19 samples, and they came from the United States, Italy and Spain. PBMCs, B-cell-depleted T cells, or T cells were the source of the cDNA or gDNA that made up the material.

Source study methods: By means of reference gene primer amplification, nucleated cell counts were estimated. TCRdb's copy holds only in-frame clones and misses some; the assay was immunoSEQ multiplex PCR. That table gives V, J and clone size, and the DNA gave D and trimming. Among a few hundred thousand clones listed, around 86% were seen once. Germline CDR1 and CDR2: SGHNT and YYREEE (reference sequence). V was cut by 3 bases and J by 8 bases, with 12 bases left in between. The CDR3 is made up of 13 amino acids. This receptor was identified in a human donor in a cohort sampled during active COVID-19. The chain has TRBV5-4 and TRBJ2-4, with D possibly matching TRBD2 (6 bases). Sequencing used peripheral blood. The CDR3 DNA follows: TGTGCCAGCAGCTCCTGGGGGGAATACATTCAGTACTTC. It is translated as CASSSWGEYIQYF.